This T cell receptor beta chain originates from a study of identifying expanded T cells in peripheral blood. Findings and limits, study-wide: Variance in clone template counts between approximately 2-week samples significantly increased with total template count across all healthy donors. About 1.3 clones differed between technical replicates, versus roughly 16 and 20 over time.

Comment on this clone: Its specificity is not known.

Collection occurred without any documented infections or immune events in donors. The germline V gene encodes CDR1 SGHKS and CDR2 YYEKEE (reference sequence). The CDR3 is 18 residues long. The J segment lost 0 bases and the V segment lost 0 bases, leaving 9 bases of the junction unmatched. Generated by immunoSEQ multiplex PCR, the TCRdb table keeps only in-frame clones and is missing some. Of tens of thousands of clones in the sample, roughly 90% were seen once. This TCR came from a person between 18 and 75 years old in good health. The chain combines TRBV5-5 with TRBJ2-1, with 7 positions matching TRBD1. Sequencing was done on a sample of blood. The CDR3 nucleotides read TGTGCCAGCAGCTTGGGACTGACAGGGTTGAGCTCCTACAATGAGCAGTTCTTC. This encodes CASSLGLTGLSSYNEQFF.